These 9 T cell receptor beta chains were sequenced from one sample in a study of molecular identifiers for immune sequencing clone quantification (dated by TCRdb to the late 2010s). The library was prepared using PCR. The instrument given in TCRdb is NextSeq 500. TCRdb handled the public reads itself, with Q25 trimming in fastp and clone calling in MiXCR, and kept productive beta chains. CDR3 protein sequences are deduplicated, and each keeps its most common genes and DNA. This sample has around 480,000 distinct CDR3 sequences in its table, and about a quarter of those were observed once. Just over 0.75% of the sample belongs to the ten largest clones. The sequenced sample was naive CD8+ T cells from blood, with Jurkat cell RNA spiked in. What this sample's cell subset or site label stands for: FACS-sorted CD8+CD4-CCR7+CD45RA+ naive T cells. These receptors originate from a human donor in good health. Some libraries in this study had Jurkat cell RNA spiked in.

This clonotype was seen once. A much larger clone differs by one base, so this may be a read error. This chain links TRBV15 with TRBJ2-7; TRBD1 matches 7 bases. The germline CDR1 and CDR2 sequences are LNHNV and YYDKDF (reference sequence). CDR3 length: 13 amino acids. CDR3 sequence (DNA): TGTGCCAACAGCACCGACAGGGAATACGAGCAGTACTTC. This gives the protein CANSTDREYEQYF.

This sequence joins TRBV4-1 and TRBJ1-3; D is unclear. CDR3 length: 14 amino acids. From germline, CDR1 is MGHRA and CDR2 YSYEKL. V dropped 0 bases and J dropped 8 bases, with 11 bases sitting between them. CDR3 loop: CASSQEDIRDTIYF. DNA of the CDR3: TGCGCCAGCAGCCAAGAAGATATTAGGGACACCATATATTTT.

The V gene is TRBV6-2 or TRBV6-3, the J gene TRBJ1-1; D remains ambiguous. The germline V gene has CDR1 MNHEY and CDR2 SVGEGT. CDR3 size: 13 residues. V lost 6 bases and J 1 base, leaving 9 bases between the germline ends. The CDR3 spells CASRWSANTEAFF. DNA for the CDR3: TGTGCCAGCAGGTGGTCAGCGAACACTGAAGCTTTCTTT.

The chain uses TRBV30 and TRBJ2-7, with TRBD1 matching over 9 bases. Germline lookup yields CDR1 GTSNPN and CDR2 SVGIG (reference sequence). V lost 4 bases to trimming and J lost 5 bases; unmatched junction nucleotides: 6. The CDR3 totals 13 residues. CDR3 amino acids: CAWTGTGSNEQYF. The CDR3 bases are TGTGCCTGGACCGGGACAGGGTCGAACGAGCAGTACTTC. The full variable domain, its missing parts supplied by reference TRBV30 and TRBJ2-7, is SQTIHQWPATLVQPVGSPLSLECTVEGTSNPNLYWYRQAAGRGLQLLFYSVGIGQISSEVPQNLSASRPQDRQFILSSKKLLLSDSGFYLCAWTGTGSNEQYFGPGTRLTVT.

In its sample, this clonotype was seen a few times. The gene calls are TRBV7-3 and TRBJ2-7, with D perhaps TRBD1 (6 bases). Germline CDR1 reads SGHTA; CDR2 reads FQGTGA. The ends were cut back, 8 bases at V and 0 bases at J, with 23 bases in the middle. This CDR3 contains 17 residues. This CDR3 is CASGLPEDRSSSYEQYF. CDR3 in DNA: TGTGCCAGCGGCCTACCGGAAGACAGGTCTAGCTCCTACGAGCAGTACTTC.

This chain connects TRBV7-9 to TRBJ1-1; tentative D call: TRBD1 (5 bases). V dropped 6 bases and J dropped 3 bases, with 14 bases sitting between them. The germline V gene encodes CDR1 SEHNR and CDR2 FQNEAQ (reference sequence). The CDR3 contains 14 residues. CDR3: CASSSGLGDTEAFF. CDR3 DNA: TGTGCCAGCAGTTCAGGGCTGGGAGACACTGAAGCTTTCTTT. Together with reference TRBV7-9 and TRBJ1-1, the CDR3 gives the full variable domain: DTGVSQNPRHKITKRGQNVTFRCDPISEHNRLYWYRQTLGQGPEFLTYFQNEAQLEKSRLLSDRFSAERPKGSFSTLEIQRTEQGDSAMYLCASSSGLGDTEAFFGQGTRLTVV.

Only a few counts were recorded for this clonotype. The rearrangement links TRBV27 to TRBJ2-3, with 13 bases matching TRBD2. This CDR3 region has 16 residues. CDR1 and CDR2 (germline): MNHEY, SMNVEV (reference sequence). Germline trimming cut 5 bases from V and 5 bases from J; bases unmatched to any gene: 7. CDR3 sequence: CASSPTSGGAIDTQYF. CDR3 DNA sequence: TGTGCCAGCAGTCCAACTAGCGGGGGGGCCATAGATACGCAGTATTTT.

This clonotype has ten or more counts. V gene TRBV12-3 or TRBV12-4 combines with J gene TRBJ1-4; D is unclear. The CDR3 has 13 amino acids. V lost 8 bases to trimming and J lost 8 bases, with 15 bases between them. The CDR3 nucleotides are TGTGCCAGCCGTACACCCGTGGAGGAAAAACTGTTTTTT. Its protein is CASRTPVEEKLFF.

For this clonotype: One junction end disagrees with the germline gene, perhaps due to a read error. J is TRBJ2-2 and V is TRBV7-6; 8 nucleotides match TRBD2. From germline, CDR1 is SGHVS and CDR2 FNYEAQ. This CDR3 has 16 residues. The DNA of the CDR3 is TGTGCCAGCAGGCGTATAGCGGGAAAGCGTGGCGGGGAGCTGGTTTTT. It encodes CASRRIAGKRGGELVF.